This TCR beta chain comes out of a study of beta chain features in type 1 diabetes. Findings and limits, study-wide: VDJ junctions from type 1 diabetes patients carried fewer insertions and larger deletions. When Type 1 diabetes patients were examined, their TCRB CDR3s proved moderately but significantly shorter in all four CD4+ subsets. Amplification by PCR could prefer shorter templates, with the same effect in patients and controls.

Using CD45RO/CCR7/CD25/CD127/CD95/CD27, CD4+ naive, central memory, regulatory and stem cell-like memory cells were sorted. The purity of all sorted populations exceeded 95%. The CDR3 is 15 amino acids. CDR1 is SGHRS, CDR2 YFSETQ, per germline. The J segment lost 3 bases and the V segment lost 2 bases, leaving 5 bases of the junction unmatched. This clone has more than one count but fewer than ten. Its antigen is currently unknown. Expressed TCRB transcripts were sequenced because the entire RNA isolate underwent reverse transcription. Libraries were prepared by immunoSEQ multiplex PCR; TCRdb keeps only in-frame clonotypes and omits some of them. The sample lists some 250,000 clones; approximately 13% were seen once.

Input material: naive CD4+ T cells from blood. The receptor comes from a young man with type 1 diabetes. The chain has TRBV5-1 and TRBJ2-3; 8 bases align to TRBD1. CDR3 loop: CASSLDRGPTDTQYF. CDR3 coding DNA: TGCGCCAGCAGCTTAGACAGGGGTCCGACAGATACGCAGTATTTT.